This record covers a single T cell receptor (beta chain). The same CDR3 arises from other DNA sequences in this sample as well. Sequenced by immunoSEQ multiplex PCR; TCRdb stores in-frame clones only, minus some. The table has 100,000 to 150,000 clones, 92% seen once. Germline assignment: CDR1 KGHSH and CDR2 LQKENI. The CDR3 consists of 14 residues. The V end was cut by 2 bases, the J end by 0 bases, with 5 bases between. This entry belongs to a study of T cell responses to AZD1222 COVID-19 vaccine. The origin of this receptor is an adult who received the AZD1222 COVID-19 vaccine. The sequenced sample was peripheral blood, obtained 28 days after the second AZD1222 dose. The genes are TRBV18 and TRBJ1-3; D uncertain. CDR3 amino acids: CASSPSDSGNTIYF. For the CDR3, the DNA is TGTGCCAGCTCACCATCGGACTCTGGAAACACCATATATTTT.